This TCR beta chain was identified in a study of blood T cell repertoires in COVID-19. Clones were sequenced by immunoSEQ multiplex PCR, and TCRdb holds only the in-frame ones, with some missing. The data show tens of thousands of clones, approximately 87% seen once. Per the germline V gene, CDR1 is SNHLY and CDR2 is FYNNEI. The CDR3 sequence is 14 residues long. Trimming pared 3 bases from V and 3 bases from J, leaving 12 bases between. This sequence joins TRBV2 and TRBJ2-7; maybe TRBD1 (6 bases). Sequenced: peripheral blood. The TCR comes from a human donor in a cohort sampled during active COVID-19. CDR3 sequence reads: CASSESGADYEQYF. The CDR3 DNA reads TGTGCCAGCAGTGAGTCAGGGGCGGACTACGAGCAGTACTTC.